This TCR beta chain came from a study of blood T cell repertoires in COVID-19. Study-level background: COVID-19 samples, acute and convalescent, were from the United States, Italy and Spain. PBMCs, B-cell-depleted T cells, or T cells were the source of the cDNA or gDNA that made up the material.

Assay used: immunoSEQ multiplex PCR; TCRdb lists only in-frame clones, some missing. The sample includes tens of thousands of clones, around four fifths seen only once; the top ten take roughly 5%. The V and J ends lost 2 bases and 8 bases respectively, with 7 bases between them. The CDR3 is 12 amino acids. The sample was peripheral blood. The chain is built from TRBV12-3 or TRBV12-4 and TRBJ1-5, with a tentative D call TRBD1 (5 bases). This clonotype was obtained from a man in his sixties or seventies with acute or convalescent COVID-19. The DNA for the CDR3 is TGTGCCAGCAGTTTACGGGGGAAGCCCCAGCATTTT. This gives the protein CASSLRGKPQHF.